This is a list of T cell receptor beta chains from one sample in a study of beta chain features in type 1 diabetes. Produced via immunoSEQ multiplex PCR; TCRdb's table is partial and in-frame only. The sample lists 250,000 or so clones; about 20% were seen once. The sequenced sample consisted of naive CD4+ T cells from blood. These receptors all stem from a woman aged 35 to 49 with type 1 diabetes. Each CDR3 is given with its conserved first and last residue. The D gene is left open where the match is weak. Clone size is stated in some rows and not others, as once, few, many or a class when expanded.

. | TRBJ2-4 | few | TRBV7-8 | CASSLALAFGDIQYF | TGTGCCAGCAGCTTAGCCTTGGCCTTCGGGGACATTCAGTACTTC
TRBD1 | TRBJ1-6 | . | TRBV23-1 | CASSARDRHNSPLHF | TGCGCCAGCAGTGCTCGGGACAGGCACAATTCACCCCTCCACTTT
. | TRBJ1-1 | few | TRBV29-1 | CSVGRDLNTEAFF | TGCAGCGTTGGACGGGATCTGAACACTGAAGCTTTCTTT
. | TRBJ1-2 | . | TRBV5-4 | CASSFEGTFYGYTF | TGTGCCAGCAGCTTCGAGGGGACATTCTATGGCTACACCTTC
TRBD2 | TRBJ2-1 | few | TRBV7-2 | CASRRAGGEQFF | TGTGCCAGCAGGAGAGCGGGGGGTGAGCAGTTCTTC
. | TRBJ2-3 | . | TRBV5-4 | CASSFGGGPTLDTQYF | TGTGCCAGCAGCTTCGGAGGGGGCCCGACACTAGATACGCAGTATTTT
. | TRBJ1-6 | few | TRBV28 | CASSTRQGRDSPLHF | TGTGCCAGCAGTACCCGGCAGGGGCGGGATTCACCCCTCCACTTT
TRBD2 | TRBJ2-3 | few | TRBV29-1 | CSVDGLAGGPDTQYF | TGCAGCGTTGACGGACTAGCGGGAGGTCCAGATACGCAGTATTTT
. | TRBJ1-5 | . | TRBV28 | CASWGPDQPQHF | TGTGCCAGCTGGGGGCCCGATCAGCCCCAGCATTTT
TRBD2 | TRBJ2-1 | . | TRBV7-3 | CASRPTSGDNEQFF | TGTGCCAGCAGGCCCACTAGCGGAGACAATGAGCAGTTCTTC
TRBD1 | TRBJ1-1 | . | TRBV7-9 | CASSLLDRDEAFF | TGTGCCAGCAGCTTATTGGACAGGGACGAAGCTTTCTTT
. | TRBJ2-3 | . | TRBV4-3 | CASSPQYTDTQYF | TGCGCCAGCAGCCCCCAGTACACAGATACGCAGTATTTT
. | TRBJ1-1 | . | TRBV7-2 | CASSLLLGRTEAFF | TGTGCCAGCAGCTTACTATTGGGCCGCACTGAAGCTTTCTTT
. | TRBJ2-5 | once | TRBV6-6 | CASRTGQETQYF | TGTGCCAGCCGCACAGGCCAGGAGACCCAGTACTTC
TRBD1 | TRBJ1-5 | . | TRBV28 | CASSYQTPGQSYQPQHF | TGTGCCAGCAGTTACCAAACCCCGGGACAGAGCTATCAGCCCCAGCATTTT
TRBD1 | TRBJ1-1 | . | TRBV29-1 | CSVGRTGSEAFF | TGCAGCGTTGGTCGGACAGGCTCTGAAGCTTTCTTT
. | TRBJ1-2 | . | TRBV23-1 | CASSPLLTLANYGYTF | TGCGCCAGCAGTCCCCTGTTGACTTTAGCTAACTATGGCTACACCTTC
. | TRBJ2-3 | . | TRBV6-1 | CASSEWRLNTDTQYF | TGTGCCAGCAGTGAATGGCGACTCAACACAGATACGCAGTATTTT
. | TRBJ2-5 | . | TRBV9 | CASSVAWGSGETQYF | TGTGCCAGCAGCGTAGCTTGGGGTAGCGGAGAGACCCAGTACTTC
. | TRBJ1-1 | few | TRBV28 | CASSLSRGEAFF | TGTGCCAGCAGTTTATCCAGGGGCGAAGCTTTCTTT